The 32 T cell receptor beta chains listed next were all sequenced from one sample in a study of blood T cell repertoires in COVID-19. TCRdb's copy holds only in-frame clones and misses some; the assay was immunoSEQ multiplex PCR. The table has over 85,000 clones, 87% seen once. The sequenced material came from peripheral blood. The receptors stem from a woman between 50 and 59 years old with COVID-19, enrolled during active disease.

The J gene is TRBJ1-1, the V gene TRBV28; D possibly corresponds to TRBD1 (5 bases). Germline V lookup: CDR1 MDHEN, CDR2 SYDVKM. The CDR3 extends over 13 amino acids. V lost 6 bases and J lost 6, with 14 bases in between. The chain's CDR3 is CASSYLRQSEAFF. The CDR3 nucleotides read TGTGCCAGCAGCTACCTCAGACAGTCTGAAGCTTTCTTT.

The chain uses TRBV28 and TRBJ2-7, with 8 positions matching TRBD1. CDR1 and CDR2 from the germline V gene are MDHEN and SYDVKM. The CDR3 runs 14 residues. The V segment lost 6 bases and the J segment 4 bases; nucleotides outside the gene matches: 8. The CDR3 reads CASRSGQGWYEQYF. As DNA, the CDR3 is TGTGCCAGCAGATCCGGACAGGGTTGGTACGAGCAGTACTTC. Full variable domain (missing parts from reference TRBV28 and TRBJ2-7): DVKVTQSSRYLVKRTGEKVFLECVQDMDHENMFWYRQDPGLGLRLIYFSYDVKMKEKGDIPEGYSVSREKKERFSLILESASTNQTSMYLCASRSGQGWYEQYFGPGTRLTVT.

The chain links TRBV5-3 to TRBJ2-1, with 11 bases lining up with TRBD2. TRBV5-3 is an open reading frame whose function is uncertain. The CDR3 has 16 residues. V trimming: 5 bases; J trimming: 3 bases; junction bases outside the gene matches: 7. Here the CDR3 DNA reads TGTGCCAGAAGGATCCTAGCGGGGGGTCTCTACAATGAGCAGTTCTTC. It yields the protein CARRILAGGLYNEQFF.

The chain employs TRBV2 and TRBJ1-4; possible D gene TRBD1, 6 bases. The length of the CDR3 is 15 residues. V was clipped by 0 bases and J by 7 bases, with 12 bases between them. The germline CDR1 and CDR2 sequences are SNHLY and FYNNEI. The CDR3 DNA sequence: TGTGCCAGCAGTGAAGCCGGGGGGGGGCGTGAAAAACTGTTTTTT. The encoded protein is CASSEAGGGREKLFF.

This rearrangement joins TRBV25-1 to TRBJ1-5; D ambiguous. In germline, CDR1 is MGHDK, CDR2 SYGVNS. CDR3 length: 14 amino acids. V was cut by 0 bases and J by 6 bases, with 9 bases left in between. CDR3 DNA sequence: TGTGCCAGCAGTGAATATGGGGAGGGTCAGCCCCAGCATTTT. Its protein product is CASSEYGEGQPQHF.

This clone was counted between two and nine times. The chain is built from TRBV18 and TRBJ2-7, with a possible D match to TRBD2 (6 bases). The CDR3 is made up of 15 amino acids. The V gene lost 8 bases and the J gene lost 2 bases, with 19 bases spanning the gap. The germline V gene has CDR1 KGHSH and CDR2 LQKENI. The CDR3 loop reads CASPKLGDSAYEQYF. In nucleotides, the CDR3 is TGTGCCAGCCCCAAATTGGGGGACTCCGCCTACGAGCAGTACTTC.

This chain uses TRBV19 with TRBJ1-5; D is perhaps TRBD1 (6 bases). The V end lost 4 bases, the J end lost 0 bases, and 10 bases lay between the germline ends. The CDR3 has 15 amino acids. Germline lookup yields CDR1 LNHDA and CDR2 SQIVND (reference sequence). The CDR3 DNA reads as TGTGCCAGTAGTAGGACAGACTATAGCAATCAGCCCCAGCATTTT. Its protein is CASSRTDYSNQPQHF.

The chain carries TRBV2 and TRBJ2-6; a weak D match, TRBD2 (5 bases). The CDR3 has 15 amino acids. Germline assignment: CDR1 SNHLY and CDR2 FYNNEI. Trimming pared 4 bases from V and 2 bases from J, leaving 9 bases between. CDR3 loop: CASSVAGTGANVLTF. In DNA, the CDR3 is TGTGCCAGCAGTGTGGCCGGGACTGGGGCCAACGTCCTGACTTTC.

V gene TRBV18 combines with J gene TRBJ2-7, with 12 bases matching TRBD1. This CDR3 has 15 amino acids. After removal of 4 bases from V and 4 bases from J, the junction contained 5 bases not matched to a gene. Germline CDR1 KGHSH, CDR2 LQKENI. The CDR3 DNA is TGTGCCAGCTCACTGGGACAGGGGGCGACTTACGAGCAGTACTTC. Its protein is CASSLGQGATYEQYF. Complete variable domain (other parts from reference TRBV18 and TRBJ2-7): NAGVMQNPRHLVRRRGQEARLRCSPMKGHSHVYWYRQLPEEGLKFMVYLQKENIIDESGMPKERFSAEFPKEGPSILRIQQVVRGDSAAYFCASSLGQGATYEQYFGPGTRLTVT.

The rearrangement joins TRBV9 to TRBJ2-3, with 9 bases that match TRBD1. Germline CDR1 reads SGDLS; CDR2 reads YYNGEE. CDR3 length: 15 amino acids. J lost 6 bases, V lost 3 bases, and 8 bases had no gene match. The CDR3 DNA follows: TGTGCCAGCAGCGCACAGGGGGCGAACGGGGATACGCAGTATTTT. The encoded protein is CASSAQGANGDTQYF.

This sequence joins TRBV6-6 and TRBJ1-1; 8 positions match TRBD1. This CDR3 is 13 amino acids long. Looked up from germline, CDR1 is MNHNY and CDR2 is SVGAGI (reference sequence). V lost 6 bases and J lost 5; bases outside the gene matches: 5. The CDR3 protein is CASSLRTGTEAFF. CDR3 DNA sequence: TGTGCCAGCAGCCTACGGACAGGGACTGAAGCTTTCTTT.

The chain recombines TRBV5-1 with TRBJ1-4, with D uncertain. Germline V gene sequence: CDR1 SGHRS, CDR2 YFSETQ. Deletions cut 0 bases from V and 6 bases from J, with 9 bases between. The length of the CDR3 is 14 residues. Here the CDR3 reads CASSLVAVDEKLFF. Here the CDR3 DNA reads TGCGCCAGCAGCTTGGTTGCAGTGGATGAAAAACTGTTTTTT.

The CDR3 sequence is CASSQDLLAWETQYF. The CDR3 DNA follows: TGTGCCAGCAGCCAAGATTTACTAGCTTGGGAGACCCAGTACTTC. The chain employs TRBV4-2 and TRBJ2-5, with a tentative D call TRBD2 (6 bases). The V end lost 0 bases, the J end lost 5 bases, and 13 bases lay between the germline ends. There are 15 residues in the CDR3. Germline CDR1 reads LGHNA; CDR2 reads YNFKEQ.

The chain is built from TRBV20-1 and TRBJ2-1; 7 bases align to TRBD1. The CDR3 has 15 residues. V was clipped by 3 bases and J by 3 bases; unmatched bases: 8. Germline V gene data show CDR1 as DFQATT and CDR2 as SNEGSKA (reference sequence). The CDR3 nucleotides read TGCAGTGCTAGTGGGGCTAACAGGGGCTACAATGAGCAGTTCTTC. Amino acid sequence: CSASGANRGYNEQFF.

The J gene is TRBJ2-3, the V gene TRBV10-3, with TRBD2 identical over 11 bases. The trim removed 10 bases at V and 4 bases at J, leaving 7 bases unmatched. In germline, CDR1 is ENHRY, CDR2 SYGVKD. The CDR3 runs 14 residues. The CDR3 protein is CATFSGGGADTQYF. Written as DNA, the CDR3 is TGTGCCACATTTAGCGGGGGGGGCGCAGATACGCAGTATTTT.

V and J are TRBV11-3 and TRBJ2-5; D is undetermined. From germline, CDR1 is SGHNT and CDR2 YENEEA. Trimming shortened V by 5 bases and J by 3 bases, and 13 bases separated the two germline ends. The CDR3 covers 14 residues. The CDR3 spells CASSLIIREETQYF. CDR3 in DNA: TGTGCCAGCAGCCTTATTATACGGGAAGAGACCCAGTACTTC.

Points on this clone: At one of its ends the junction is not consistent with the germline gene, which may arise from a read error. V usage is TRBV7-7 and J usage is TRBJ1-3; D is uncertain. This CDR3 has 13 residues. From germline, CDR1 is SSHAT and CDR2 FNYEAQ (reference sequence). CDR3 coding DNA: TGTGCTAGCAGCTTAGGGCTTGGAAACACCATATATTTT. Its translation: CASSLGLGNTIYF. Variable domain in full (rest from reference TRBV7-7 and TRBJ1-3): GAGVSQSPRYKVTKRGQDVTLRCDPISSHATLYWYQQALGQGPEFLTYFNYEAQPDKSGLPSDRFSAERPEGSISTLTIQRTEQRDSAMYRCASSLGLGNTIYFGEGSWLTVV.

The chain couples TRBV27 to TRBJ2-3, with D possibly matching TRBD2 (6 bases). The V end was cut by 4 bases, the J end by 5 bases, with 10 bases between. The CDR3 spans 13 residues. Germline CDR1 is MNHEY and CDR2 is SMNVEV (reference sequence). The CDR3 here is CASSSQGGDTQYF. CDR3 bases: TGTGCCAGCAGTTCTCAGGGAGGAGATACGCAGTATTTT.

The chain joins TRBV2 to TRBJ2-3, with D perhaps matching TRBD2 (5 bases). This CDR3 is built from 14 residues. With 7 bases removed from V and 0 bases from J, the gap between germline ends came to 11 bases. CDR1 and CDR2 (germline): SNHLY, FYNNEI. CDR3 amino acids: CASNASPSTDTQYF. Here the CDR3 DNA reads TGTGCCAGCAACGCTAGCCCTAGCACAGATACGCAGTATTTT.

The gene calls are TRBV13 and TRBJ2-3; 7 bases are a match to TRBD2. This CDR3 is 16 amino acids long. After removal of 3 bases from V and 2 bases from J, the junction contained 8 bases not matched to a gene. Germline V gives CDR1 PRHDT, CDR2 FYEKMQ (reference sequence). The CDR3 here is CASSLGSGAFTDTQYF. CDR3 nucleotides: TGTGCCAGCAGCTTGGGCAGCGGGGCCTTCACAGATACGCAGTATTTT.

V and J are TRBV6-2 or TRBV6-3 and TRBJ2-3; 10 bases fit TRBD2. This CDR3 comprises 17 residues. Trimming cost V 5 bases and J 3 bases; bases outside gene matches: 11. The V gene's germline CDR1 is MNHEY and CDR2 SVGEGT. CDR3 DNA: TGTGCCAGCAGTCAAGATACGCCGGGACTAGCGACAGATACGCAGTATTTT. This translates into CASSQDTPGLATDTQYF.

The genes are TRBV7-2 and TRBJ2-1, with TRBD2 matching 9 bases. The germline V gene encodes CDR1 SGHTA and CDR2 FQGNSA. The V segment lost 1 base and the J segment 10 bases; nucleotides outside the gene matches: 8. CDR3 size: 15 residues. Written as DNA, the CDR3 is TGTGCCAGCAGCTTAGAGGCGGGGGGGCCAAACGAGCAGTTCTTC. Protein product: CASSLEAGGPNEQFF.

This clone has a handful of counts. The genes are TRBV11-3 and TRBJ1-2, with 8 bases aligning to TRBD1. The CDR3 covers 15 residues. Per germline, CDR1 SGHNT and CDR2 YENEEA. The V gene end was trimmed by 5 bases and the J gene end by 4 bases; junction bases not matched to a gene: 9. CDR3 DNA: TGTGCCAGCAGCGCGACCGGGACAGGTTTCTATGGCTACACCTTC. This codes for CASSATGTGFYGYTF.

The rearrangement links TRBV4-1 to TRBJ1-2; D not resolved. V dropped 1 base and J dropped 4 bases, with 13 bases sitting between them. In germline, CDR1 is MGHRA, CDR2 YSYEKL. The CDR3 consists of 15 residues. The CDR3 here is CASSQGEGVPYGYTF. The CDR3 nucleotides are TGCGCCAGCAGCCAAGGGGAGGGAGTACCCTATGGCTACACCTTC.

The rearrangement joins TRBV19 to TRBJ2-3, with TRBD2 identical over 9 bases. Trimming removed 5 bases from V and 6 bases from J; junction bases left unmatched: 12. CDR3 length: 16 amino acids. Germline V gene lookup returns CDR1 LNHDA and CDR2 SQIVND (reference sequence). The CDR3 protein is CASSLGFSGGLDTQYF. The CDR3 DNA sequence: TGTGCCAGTAGTCTGGGATTCAGCGGGGGGTTGGATACGCAGTATTTT.

The J gene is TRBJ1-4, the V gene TRBV6-6; TRBD1 might be the D (6 bases). Trimming stripped 6 bases from V and 2 bases from J, with 10 bases between. This CDR3 has 14 residues. The germline CDR1 and CDR2 sequences are MNHNY and SVGAGI (reference sequence). The CDR3 DNA reads as TGTGCCAGCAGCGGGGGGGCGACTAATGAAAAACTGTTTTTT. This sequence encodes CASSGGATNEKLFF.

The chain carries TRBV7-9 and TRBJ2-3, with 7 nucleotides matching TRBD2. J was trimmed by 0 bases and V by 7 bases; bases with no gene match: 4. This CDR3 region has 14 residues. Germline V gene lookup returns CDR1 SEHNR and CDR2 FQNEAQ (reference sequence). The DNA for the CDR3 is TGTGCCAGCACCCCCGGGAGGAGCACAGATACGCAGTATTTT. It specifies CASTPGRSTDTQYF.

The chain has TRBV13 and TRBJ2-7, with D possibly matching TRBD2 (6 bases). The CDR3 runs 13 residues. V was clipped by 5 bases and J by 7 bases, with 15 bases between them. Germline values: CDR1 PRHDT, CDR2 FYEKMQ (reference sequence). The CDR3 here is CASSPRDLGEQYF. CDR3 nucleotides: TGTGCCAGCAGCCCCCGGGACTTGGGAGAGCAGTACTTC.

This clone is a singleton in its sample. The chain uses TRBV7-2 and TRBJ2-1; D is perhaps TRBD1 (6 bases). CDR3 length: 14 amino acids. Trimming took off 3 bases at V and 3 bases at J, with 9 bases between the two ends. CDR1 is SGHTA and CDR2 is FQGNSA in the germline V gene. For the CDR3, the DNA is TGTGCCAGCAGCTTTTCAGGGGTCTACAATGAGCAGTTCTTC. Protein: CASSFSGVYNEQFF.

The gene calls are TRBV30 and TRBJ2-5; D is uncertain. The CDR3 has 13 amino acids. Germline V CDR1 and CDR2: GTSNPN, SVGIG (reference sequence). Trimming took off 0 bases at V and 1 base at J, with 6 bases between the two ends. CDR3 DNA sequence: TGTGCCTGGAGTGTCGGAGTCCAAGAGACCCAGTACTTC. Protein sequence: CAWSVGVQETQYF.

This sequence joins TRBV18 and TRBJ1-1, with D possibly TRBD1 on 5 matching bases. The CDR3 sequence is 13 residues long. Germline V gene lookup returns CDR1 KGHSH and CDR2 LQKENI. V was shortened by 6 bases and J by 1 base, with 9 bases between the two germline ends. CDR3 nucleotides: TGTGCCAGCTCCGCGGGACGGAACACTGAAGCTTTCTTT. Translating gives CASSAGRNTEAFF.

This chain uses TRBV14 with TRBJ1-6; weak D call: TRBD1 (6 bases). The germline CDR1 and CDR2 sequences are SGHDN and FVKESK. The CDR3 loop spans 14 amino acids. The V gene lost 4 bases and the J gene lost 6 bases, with 10 bases spanning the gap. CDR3 sequence (DNA): TGTGCCAGCAGCCTGGGGACAAGTAATTCACCCCTCCACTTT. It translates to CASSLGTSNSPLHF.